A single sample is the source of the 30 T cell receptor beta chains below, sequenced in a study of blood T cell repertoires in COVID-19. The table came from immunoSEQ multiplex PCR; TCRdb's copy has only in-frame clones and leaves some out. The sample lists 250,000 to 350,000 clones, 86% occurring once. The sequenced material came from peripheral blood. These TCRs come from a woman aged 45-65 years with acute or convalescent COVID-19.

J is TRBJ2-7 and V is TRBV4-1; 8 nucleotides agree with TRBD2. Germline CDR1 reads MGHRA; CDR2 reads YSYEKL. CDR3 length: 16 amino acids. The junction had 7 bases not matched to a gene; V was cut back by 3 bases and J by 0 bases. CDR3 residues: CASSQPLAESSYEQYF. The CDR3 DNA follows: TGCGCCAGCAGCCAGCCACTAGCGGAGTCCTCCTACGAGCAGTACTTC.

In its sample, this clone was seen once. V gene TRBV28 combines with J gene TRBJ2-2, with 8 bases fitting TRBD1. Germline CDR1 and CDR2: MDHEN and SYDVKM. The CDR3 totals 17 residues. Trimming took 4 bases from V and 5 from J; bases not matched to a gene: 12. CDR3 sequence: CASSSRTGPIGTGELFF. As DNA, the CDR3 is TGTGCCAGCAGTTCCCGGACAGGGCCCATAGGGACCGGGGAGCTGTTTTTT.

The V call is TRBV27, the J call TRBJ1-2, with 12 bases that match TRBD1. CDR3 size: 15 residues. V was pared by 5 bases and J by 8 bases, with 9 bases of the junction left unmatched. CDR1 MNHEY and CDR2 SMNVEV come from the germline V gene (reference sequence). The CDR3 DNA reads as TGTGCCAGCAGTCCCCAGGGACAGGGGGCGAGAGGCTACACCTTC. Protein sequence: CASSPQGQGARGYTF.

The chain combines TRBV10-3 with TRBJ1-1, with 7 bases that match TRBD1. The CDR3 runs 14 residues. Germline V gene sequence: CDR1 ENHRY, CDR2 SYGVKD. Trimming cost V 10 bases and J 3 bases; bases outside gene matches: 11. The CDR3 DNA is TGTGCCACCCGGGACAGCCGAGGGGACACTGAAGCTTTCTTT. The encoded protein is CATRDSRGDTEAFF.

The chain recombines TRBV7-8 with TRBJ2-4; TRBD2 agrees at 9 bases. V was pared by 5 bases and J by 10 bases, with 6 bases of the junction left unmatched. Germline CDR1 and CDR2: SGHVS and FQNEAQ. This CDR3 has 13 amino acids. CDR3 residues: CASSPLSGGIQYF. The CDR3 DNA sequence: TGTGCCAGCAGCCCCCTGAGCGGGGGGATTCAGTACTTC.

The chain combines TRBV7-3 with TRBJ2-3; D not resolved. V was trimmed by 3 bases and J by 0 bases, leaving 7 bases between them. Germline CDR1 SGHTA, CDR2 FQGTGA. This CDR3 contains 14 residues. The CDR3 coding sequence is TGTGCCAGCAGCTTCGCGGCTAGCACAGATACGCAGTATTTT. Protein sequence: CASSFAASTDTQYF. The whole variable domain, filled in from reference TRBV7-3 and TRBJ2-3, reads GAGVSQTPSNKVTEKGKYVELRCDPISGHTALYWYRQSLGQGPEFLIYFQGTGAADDSGLPNDRFFAVRPEGSVSTLKIQRTERGDSAVYLCASSFAASTDTQYFGPGTRLTVL.

J is TRBJ1-3 and V is TRBV28; TRBD1 is a possible D gene (5 bases). The V and J ends lost 3 bases and 1 base respectively, with 13 bases between them. Germline V lookup: CDR1 MDHEN, CDR2 SYDVKM. The CDR3 length is 16 residues. CDR3 sequence (DNA): TGTGCCAGCAGTTTTAGTCGGGGGAGATCTGGAAACACCATATATTTT. It yields the protein CASSFSRGRSGNTIYF.

This sequence joins TRBV7-2 and TRBJ2-1, with D perhaps matching TRBD1 (6 bases). Trimming pared 2 bases from V and 2 bases from J, leaving 10 bases between. The germline gives CDR1 SGHTA, CDR2 FQGNSA. This CDR3 spans 15 amino acids. CDR3 sequence reads: CASSLSGATYNEQFF. CDR3 DNA sequence: TGTGCCAGCAGCTTATCAGGGGCGACCTACAATGAGCAGTTCTTC.

V is TRBV4-3 and J is TRBJ2-2, with D tentatively TRBD1 (6 bases). Germline CDR1 and CDR2: LGHNA and YSLEER. The CDR3 extends over 18 amino acids. Deletions cut 0 bases from V and 3 bases from J, with 17 bases between. The chain's CDR3 is CASSQDIQGFEDTGELFF. CDR3 DNA sequence: TGCGCCAGCAGCCAAGACATCCAGGGGTTTGAGGACACCGGGGAGCTGTTTTTT.

CDR3 sequence reads: CASSPLGQPNSYNSPLHF. The CDR3 nucleotides read TGTGCCAGCTCACCACTGGGACAGCCGAACTCCTATAATTCACCCCTCCACTTT. The V gene is TRBV18, the J gene TRBJ1-6, with TRBD1 matching 7 bases. Unmatched junction bases numbered 6, after V lost 1 base and J lost 0 bases. The V gene's germline CDR1 is KGHSH and CDR2 LQKENI. The CDR3 loop spans 18 amino acids. The full variable domain, in which reference TRBV18 and TRBJ1-6 provide the parts outside the CDR3, is NAGVMQNPRHLVRRRGQEARLRCSPMKGHSHVYWYRQLPEEGLKFMVYLQKENIIDESGMPKERFSAEFPKEGPSILRIQQVVRGDSAAYFCASSPLGQPNSYNSPLHFGNGTRLTVT.

The chain recombines TRBV5-1 with TRBJ1-1; no clear D gene. CDR3 length equals 15 residues. V shed 0 bases and J shed 0 bases, with 9 bases lying between them. Germline assignment: CDR1 SGHRS and CDR2 YFSETQ. CDR3 protein: CASSLGAALNTEAFF. CDR3 DNA sequence: TGCGCCAGCAGCTTGGGGGCAGCCTTGAACACTGAAGCTTTCTTT.

This clone came up a few times. The rearrangement links TRBV5-8 to TRBJ1-5; TRBD1 might be the D (6 bases). V was clipped by 2 bases and J by 11 bases, with 23 bases between them. Germline V gives CDR1 SGHTS, CDR2 YDEGEE. This CDR3 has 16 amino acids. CDR3 in DNA: TGTGCCAGCAGCTTACAAGGGGGAACTCGGAATCAAGCCCAGCATTTT. It is translated as CASSLQGGTRNQAQHF.

The chain recombines TRBV24-1 with TRBJ2-1; 11 bases are a match to TRBD2. Germline V gene data show CDR1 as KGHDR and CDR2 as SFDVKD. The CDR3 is 16 amino acids. After removal of 1 base from V and 7 bases from J, the junction contained 5 bases not matched to a gene. CDR3 in amino acids: CATSDLSTSGSNEQFF. DNA for the CDR3: TGTGCCACCAGTGATTTATCCACTAGCGGGAGTAATGAGCAGTTCTTC.

The chain has TRBV20-1 and TRBJ2-5; tentatively, D is TRBD1 (6 bases). The CDR3 covers 13 residues. V was shortened by 6 bases and J by 6 bases, with 17 bases between the two germline ends. Germline CDR1 DFQATT, CDR2 SNEGSKA (reference sequence). DNA of the CDR3: TGCAGTGCCAGTATAGGGGGTCAAAAGACCCAGTACTTC. Its translation is CSASIGGQKTQYF.

The chain carries TRBV4-1 and TRBJ1-6; 7 nucleotides match TRBD1. The CDR3 runs to 13 residues. The V segment lost 5 bases and the J segment 8 bases; nucleotides outside the gene matches: 3. CDR1 MGHRA and CDR2 YSYEKL come from the germline V gene. CDR3 bases: TGCGCCAGCAGCGACAGGGAGGATTCACCCCTCCACTTT. This encodes CASSDREDSPLHF.

The chain recombines TRBV15 with TRBJ1-4, with TRBD1 as a possible D gene (5 bases). The CDR3 totals 16 residues. Germline CDR1 and CDR2: LNHNV and YYDKDF (reference sequence). V was clipped by 2 bases and J by 7 bases, with 17 bases between them. This CDR3 reads CATSRPQGRRGEKLFF. For the CDR3, the DNA is TGTGCCACCAGCAGACCCCAGGGAAGAAGGGGTGAAAAACTGTTTTTT. The complete variable domain, with remaining parts taken from reference TRBV15 and TRBJ1-4, reads DAMVIQNPRYQVTQFGKPVTLSCSQTLNHNVMYWYQQKSSQAPKLLFHYYDKDFNNEADTPDNFQSRRPNTSFCFLDIRSPGLGDTAMYLCATSRPQGRRGEKLFFGSGTQLSVL.

The chain links TRBV27 to TRBJ2-1; 10 positions agree with TRBD2. J lost 8 bases, V lost 5 bases, and 12 bases had no gene match. Germline lookup yields CDR1 MNHEY and CDR2 SMNVEV (reference sequence). CDR3 length: 16 amino acids. CDR3 protein: CASSPLTSGTTDEQFF. The CDR3 region has the DNA TGTGCCAGCAGTCCACTAACTAGCGGGACGACGGATGAGCAGTTCTTC.

The J gene is TRBJ1-2, the V gene TRBV7-2; 9 bases line up with TRBD1. With V trimmed by 0 bases and J by 7 bases, 6 bases remained unmatched. The CDR3 spans 15 residues. Germline CDR1 SGHTA, CDR2 FQGNSA. The CDR3 here is CASSLASGQGFGYTF. The DNA for the CDR3 is TGTGCCAGCAGCTTAGCCTCAGGACAGGGGTTTGGCTACACCTTC.

This chain links TRBV5-1 with TRBJ2-1, with 9 positions matching TRBD1. This CDR3 is built from 14 residues. Per the germline V gene, CDR1 is SGHRS and CDR2 is YFSETQ. The V segment lost 2 bases and the J segment 6 bases; nucleotides outside the gene matches: 3. CDR3 in amino acids: CASSLQTGGNEQFF. The CDR3 region has the DNA TGCGCCAGCAGCTTACAGACAGGGGGCAATGAGCAGTTCTTC. The full variable domain, with the rest looked up from reference TRBV5-1 and TRBJ2-1, is KAGVTQTPRYLIKTRGQQVTLSCSPISGHRSVSWYQQTPGQGLQFLFEYFSETQRNKGNFPGRFSGRQFSNSRSEMNVSTLELGDSALYLCASSLQTGGNEQFFGPGTRLTVL.

J is TRBJ2-3 and V is TRBV5-8; no clear D. The germline V gene has CDR1 SGHTS and CDR2 YDEGEE. Trimming took off 0 bases at V and 0 bases at J, with 5 bases between the two ends. The CDR3 totals 14 residues. The CDR3 spells CASSLGTSTDTQYF. CDR3 nucleotide sequence: TGTGCCAGCAGCTTGGGTACAAGCACAGATACGCAGTATTTT.

In this sample, this clone turned up a few times. The gene calls are TRBV7-2 and TRBJ1-5, with unresolved D. The germline V and J ends were trimmed by 5 bases and 5 bases, with 13 bases remaining between them. The germline gives CDR1 SGHTA, CDR2 FQGNSA. The CDR3 has 14 amino acids. The CDR3 region is CASSPLGGYQPQHF. In DNA form, the CDR3 reads TGTGCCAGCAGCCCCTTGGGAGGGTATCAGCCCCAGCATTTT. Together with reference TRBV7-2 and TRBJ1-5, the CDR3 gives the full variable domain: GAGVSQSPSNKVTEKGKDVELRCDPISGHTALYWYRQSLGQGLEFLIYFQGNSAPDKSGLPSDRFSAERTGGSVSTLTIQRTQQEDSAVYLCASSPLGGYQPQHFGDGTRLSIL.

The rearrangement links TRBV6-5 to TRBJ2-1; maybe TRBD1 (6 bases). Deletions cut 6 bases from V and 7 bases from J, with 13 bases between. CDR3 length equals 13 residues. The germline CDR1 and CDR2 sequences are MNHEY and SVGAGI. The CDR3 bases are TGTGCCAGCAGGGGGGCTAGCCTGAATGAGCAGTTCTTC. It translates to CASRGASLNEQFF.

The chain combines TRBV9 with TRBJ2-1, with 9 bases aligning to TRBD2. The CDR3 length is 16 residues. CDR1 SGDLS and CDR2 YYNGEE come from the germline V gene. Losses at the gene ends were 4 bases for V and 4 bases for J; bases not matched to a gene: 9. The CDR3 sequence is CASSKGGLAQYNEQFF. The CDR3 DNA sequence: TGTGCCAGCAGCAAGGGGGGACTAGCTCAGTACAATGAGCAGTTCTTC.

The chain uses TRBV6-2 or TRBV6-3 and TRBJ1-1; 9 bases align to TRBD1. This CDR3 contains 16 residues. V shed 2 bases and J 7 bases; nucleotides not matched to a gene: 11. Germline CDR1 MNHEY, CDR2 SVGEGT. The CDR3 reads CASSYVIGGTGFEAFF. CDR3 bases: TGTGCCAGCAGTTACGTGATAGGAGGGACAGGGTTTGAAGCTTTCTTT.

The chain combines TRBV6-5 with TRBJ2-1; D may be TRBD2 (5 bases). Germline V lookup: CDR1 MNHEY, CDR2 SVGAGI. V lost 8 bases and J lost 7, with 9 bases in between. The CDR3 covers 11 residues. The CDR3: CASAGGNEQFF. CDR3 in DNA: TGTGCCAGCGCGGGTGGGAATGAGCAGTTCTTC.

V gene TRBV5-4 combines with J gene TRBJ1-1, with 7 bases that match TRBD1. From germline, CDR1 is SGHNT and CDR2 YYREEE (reference sequence). CDR3 size: 15 residues. Trimming removed 4 bases from V and 4 bases from J; junction bases left unmatched: 10. As DNA, the CDR3 is TGTGCCAGCAGCGACCCGCCCGGGACAGCCACTGAAGCTTTCTTT. It is translated as CASSDPPGTATEAFF.

This sequence joins TRBV4-1 and TRBJ2-7, with 10 bases lining up with TRBD2. With V trimmed by 2 bases and J by 3 bases, 4 bases remained unmatched. This CDR3 contains 15 residues. CDR1 and CDR2 from the germline V gene are MGHRA and YSYEKL. The CDR3 bases are TGCGCCAGCAGCCAACGGACTAGCGGCCTCTACGAGCAGTACTTC. Translated, it gives CASSQRTSGLYEQYF.

This rearrangement joins TRBV7-9 to TRBJ2-7, with TRBD1 identical over 10 bases. The CDR3 totals 13 residues. J lost 7 bases, V lost 4 bases, and 4 bases had no gene match. CDR1 SEHNR and CDR2 FQNEAQ come from the germline V gene (reference sequence). CDR3 amino acids: CASSWTGGREQYF. CDR3 nucleotide sequence: TGTGCCAGCAGCTGGACAGGGGGTAGAGAGCAGTACTTC.

The chain couples TRBV5-8 to TRBJ2-5; TRBD1 agrees at 9 bases. The CDR3 is made up of 17 amino acids. Germline trimming cut 0 bases from V and 3 bases from J; bases unmatched to any gene: 9. CDR1 and CDR2 (germline): SGHTS, YDEGEE. Here the CDR3 DNA reads TGTGCCAGCAGCTTGGGTACAGGGGGCCCTGGGGAAGAGACCCAGTACTTC. Translation: CASSLGTGGPGEETQYF.

The CDR3, as DNA: TGTGCCAGCACCCTGGACTGGCCCAACACTGAAGCTTTCTTT. Translated: CASTLDWPNTEAFF. The chain is built from TRBV7-9 and TRBJ1-1; the D is unclear. V lost 7 bases and J 2 bases, leaving 14 bases between the germline ends. Germline CDR1 and CDR2: SEHNR and FQNEAQ (reference sequence). The CDR3 covers 14 residues.